The T cell receptor beta chain described here comes from a study of PD-1 blockade in classical Hodgkin lymphoma. About the research overall: Patients were treated with nivolumab at 3 mg/kg, and this was given intravenously every 2 weeks.

V lost 6 bases to trimming and J lost 1 base, with 9 bases between them. Germline CDR1 and CDR2: MNHNY and SVGAGI (reference sequence). The CDR3 consists of 13 residues. The table lists this clone with a count of one. As yet, its antigen is unknown. Measured with immunoSEQ multiplex PCR; TCRdb has only the in-frame clones, and not every one. The repertoire has around 13,000 clones, 65% to 85% of them found once; the top ten carry 15% to 20%. Study outcomes and limitations: Baseline diversity resembling that of newly diagnosed patients was seen in complete responders. Before treatment, TCR diversity in newly diagnosed patients was reportedly lower than in healthy donors. Nothing has yet pinned down what causes the repertoire differences, possibly disease activity or prior therapy.

Regarding time point: cycle 4 day 1 (C4D1), after 6 weeks of nivolumab. Each and every patient relapsed after autologous stem cell transplantation, and patients got differing brentuximab vedotin exposure. The sequence was collected from a human donor with classical Hodgkin lymphoma. Sequences were derived from peripheral blood mononuclear cells (PBMCs), sampled before the fourth cycle of nivolumab. The chain recombines TRBV6-6 with TRBJ1-1; D is unclear. For the CDR3, the DNA is TGTGCCAGCAGCATACGGGAGAACACTGAAGCTTTCTTT. This gives the protein CASSIRENTEAFF.